This TCR beta chain was recovered during a study of T cell changes during pregnancy in multiple sclerosis. Data came from immunoSEQ multiplex PCR; TCRdb stores just in-frame clones and leaves some out. The sample yields about 69,000 clones, approximately 90% seen once. This CDR3 spans 12 amino acids. CDR1 is SGHVS and CDR2 is FQNEAQ in the germline V gene. V dropped 0 bases and J dropped 6 bases, with 6 bases sitting between them. The source was peripheral blood, collected in the third trimester of pregnancy. The chain combines TRBV7-8 with TRBJ2-7; TRBD1 might be the D (6 bases). The receptor comes from a female donor with multiple sclerosis, enrolled in a pregnancy study. DNA of the CDR3: TGTGCCAGCAGCTTAGCAGGGGGCGAGCAGTACTTC. The encoded protein is CASSLAGGEQYF.